These T cell receptor beta chains were read from a single sample in a study of cytomegalovirus exposure and HLA in healthy donors. Using immunoSEQ multiplex PCR, the repertoire was profiled, and TCRdb retains in-frame clones only, with some absent. The sample yields 150,000 to 200,000 clones, about 85% seen once. Sequences were obtained from PBMCs. All receptors derive from a man younger than 35 in good health and CMV-seropositive. Both conserved end residues are part of each CDR3. A D gene is named only where the DNA matches it firmly. Some rows have no size entry. The others give once, few or many, or a class for an expanded clone.

TRBV19	NA	TRBJ2-7	NA	TGTGCCAGTTCCGGGACACTCTACTACGAGCAGTACTTC	CASSGTLYYEQYF
TRBV9	NA	TRBJ2-2	TRBD1	TGTGCCAGCAGGGAATCAGGGGGCAGTGGCGGGGAGCTGTTTTTT	CASRESGGSGGELFF
TRBV25-1	NA	TRBJ1-1	NA	TGTGCCAGCAGCCCGATTCGGGGTGAGGACACTGAAGCTTTCTTT	CASSPIRGEDTEAFF
TRBV4-2	NA	TRBJ2-5	NA	TGTGCCAGCAGTCAGGGGACGGAGACCCAGTACTTC	CASSQGTETQYF
TRBV11-1	NA	TRBJ1-2	NA	TGTGCCAGCAGCGGGTTCGGGACTGGTGGCTACACCTTC	CASSGFGTGGYTF
TRBV19	NA	TRBJ1-5	TRBD1	TGTGCCAGTCTCGGACAGGGCAATCAGCCCCAGCATTTT	CASLGQGNQPQHF
TRBV6-5	NA	TRBJ2-1	NA	TGTGCCAGCAGGCCCCCTATCGGTGAGCAGTTCTTC	CASRPPIGEQFF
TRBV5-6	NA	TRBJ2-1	NA	TGTGCCAGCAGCTTGGATCCCAGGCCTGGCAATGAGCAGTTCTTC	CASSLDPRPGNEQFF
TRBV29-1	NA	TRBJ1-1	TRBD1	TGCAGCGCGGACAGGGGGGAGGCCACTGAAGCTTTCTTT	CSADRGEATEAFF
TRBV29-1	NA	TRBJ1-1	NA	TGCAGCGCCGGGGGGGGGATTGGACAGCCAATAATGAACACTGAAGCTTTCTTT	CSAGGGIGQPIMNTEAFF
TRBV2	once	TRBJ1-1	NA	TGTGCCAGCAGTAGGGGTGAAGCTTTCTTT	CASSRGEAFF
TRBV29-1	NA	TRBJ1-2	NA	TGCAGCGTTGATATTGGCTACACCTTC	CSVDIGYTF
TRBV6-5	NA	TRBJ2-7	TRBD1	TGTGCCAGCAGACAGGGGAGCGAGCAGTACTTC	CASRQGSEQYF
TRBV7-2	NA	TRBJ2-1	TRBD2	TGTGCCAGCAGCTTATTTATGGCGGGGGGAGGCGATGAGCAGTTCTTC	CASSLFMAGGGDEQFF
TRBV5-1	NA	TRBJ1-3	NA	TGCGCCAGCAGCTTGGCCAATTCAGGAAACACCATATATTTT	CASSLANSGNTIYF
TRBV19	NA	TRBJ2-1	NA	TGTGCCAGTAGCGTCACGCAGGGTTCCTACAATGAGCAGTTCTTC	CASSVTQGSYNEQFF
TRBV11-2	NA	TRBJ1-4	TRBD1	TGTGCCAGCAGCTTAGCCGGGACAGTAAATCCCGCAACTAATGAAAAACTGTTTTTT	CASSLAGTVNPATNEKLFF
TRBV5-4	few	TRBJ2-5	TRBD2	TGTGCCAGCAGCCAATATTATGGCGGGGGGGCGGGGGAGACCCAGTACTTC	CASSQYYGGGAGETQYF
TRBV27	NA	TRBJ2-6	NA	TGTGCCAGCAGTCTCCGGGCCCTGGGCTTAGGGGCCAACGGCCTGACTTTC	CASSLRALGLGANGLTF
TRBV25-1	NA	TRBJ2-1	TRBD2	TGTGCCAGCAGTGAAACTAGCGGGGGTTTTGATGAGCAGTTCTTC	CASSETSGGFDEQFF
TRBV21-1	NA	TRBJ2-5	NA	TGTGCCAGCAGCACCAGAGGGGGCCTAGCGTATTCAGGTTGTGAGACCCAGTACTTC	CASSTRGGLAYSGCETQYF
TRBV11-3	NA	TRBJ2-7	NA	TGTGCCAGCAGCCCCCTTCCGAGTGCCTACGAGCAGTACTTC	CASSPLPSAYEQYF
TRBV6-5	NA	TRBJ2-5	NA	TGTGCCAGCAGTTACTCGAAATATCCTGTCGGGGAGACCCAGTACTTC	CASSYSKYPVGETQYF
TRBV4-3	NA	TRBJ1-2	NA	TGCGCCAGCAGGCCGACAGGCGAGGGTATCTACACCTTC	CASRPTGEGIYTF
TRBV18	NA	TRBJ1-4	NA	TGTGCCAGCTCCCCTCAGTCGGGGACTAATGAAAAACTGTTTTTT	CASSPQSGTNEKLFF
TRBV6-5	NA	TRBJ1-1	TRBD1	TGTGCCAGCAGTTACCGTCGGGACAGGGGTGTAACTGAAGCTTTCTTT	CASSYRRDRGVTEAFF
TRBV15	NA	TRBJ1-2	NA	TGTGCCACCAGCAGAGATAGAGACTATGGCTACACCTTC	CATSRDRDYGYTF
TRBV7-8	NA	TRBJ1-3	NA	TGTGCCAGCAGGTCGGGTGGAAACACCATATATTTT	CASRSGGNTIYF
TRBV28	NA	TRBJ1-2	NA	TGTGCCAGCAGTCCACAGGGTGACTATGGCTACACCTTC	CASSPQGDYGYTF
TRBV7-9	NA	TRBJ1-1	NA	TGTGCCAGCAGCTTAGGGGCCCCGTTACCGAACACTGAAGCTTTCTTT	CASSLGAPLPNTEAFF
TRBV4-3	NA	TRBJ2-1	TRBD2	TGCGCCAGCAGCCATTCCGTCACTAGCGGGGGATACAATGAGCAGTTCTTC	CASSHSVTSGGYNEQFF
TRBV5-6	NA	TRBJ1-2	NA	TGTGCCAGCAGCTTGGCCAGAACAGGGAGTTCGGGCTATGGCTACACCTTC	CASSLARTGSSGYGYTF